The 12 T cell receptor beta chains given below trace back to one sample, sequenced in a study of T cell responses to AZD1222 COVID-19 vaccine. Using immunoSEQ multiplex PCR, the repertoire was profiled, and TCRdb retains in-frame clones only, with some absent. This table holds roughly 120,000 clones, roughly 90% found once. Here the sequenced sample was peripheral blood, taken on day 0 of AZD1222 vaccination. The receptors were sampled from an adult in good health.

V is TRBV11-2 and J is TRBJ2-2, with D perhaps matching TRBD2 (5 bases). The V and J ends lost 5 bases and 2 bases respectively, with 9 bases between them. Germline assignment: CDR1 SGHAT and CDR2 FQNNGV. This CDR3 spans 14 amino acids. CDR3 bases: TGTGCCAGCAGCCGCCGGGGAAACACCGGGGAGCTGTTTTTT. It encodes CASSRRGNTGELFF.

This clone was found a few times. This chain joins TRBV19 and TRBJ2-2; TRBD1 might be the D (6 bases). V lost 1 base and J lost 4, with 7 bases in between. Germline CDR1 and CDR2: LNHDA and SQIVND (reference sequence). This CDR3 is built from 14 residues. The CDR3 loop is CASSIGGRTGELFF. CDR3 bases: TGTGCCAGTAGTATAGGGGGGCGCACCGGGGAGCTGTTTTTT.

V gene TRBV28 combines with J gene TRBJ1-2; D might be TRBD1 (5 bases). V shed 7 bases and J shed 5 bases, with 20 bases lying between them. The CDR3 sequence is 15 residues long. Germline V lookup: CDR1 MDHEN, CDR2 SYDVKM. The CDR3 DNA is TGTGCCAGCACGCTTGGGGGTACCGGCGAATATGGCTACACCTTC. Encoded protein: CASTLGGTGEYGYTF.

The rearrangement links TRBV9 to TRBJ2-3, with 9 bases that match TRBD1. The V gene's germline CDR1 is SGDLS and CDR2 YYNGEE. This CDR3 region has 14 residues. Trimming removed 4 bases from V and 6 bases from J; junction bases left unmatched: 6. CDR3 loop: CASSPGTGMDTQYF. DNA of the CDR3: TGTGCCAGCAGCCCCGGGACAGGGATGGATACGCAGTATTTT.

The V gene is TRBV6-5, the J gene TRBJ1-5, with 7 bases that match TRBD1. Germline CDR1 MNHEY, CDR2 SVGAGI. V gave up 5 bases and J gave up 5 bases; unmatched junction bases: 6. CDR3 length equals 14 residues. In DNA, the CDR3 is TGTGCCAGCAGTCGACAGGGAGGTGATCAGCCCCAGCATTTT. Translated, it gives CASSRQGGDQPQHF.

With regard to this clone: An end of the junction differs from the germline gene, which may be a read error. The CDR3 coding sequence is TGTGCCAGCAGCCAAGATTCCAGGGGAGATGTTTACTTT. Amino acids: CASSQDSRGDVYF. This rearrangement joins TRBV3-1 (or the pseudogene TRBV3-2) to TRBJ1-1, with a tentative D call TRBD1 (6 bases). This CDR3 has 13 amino acids. The germline CDR1 and CDR2 sequences are LGHDT and YNNKEL (reference sequence).

The chain combines TRBV6-2 or TRBV6-3 with TRBJ1-4; D remains unclear. The V gene's germline CDR1 is MNHEY and CDR2 SVGEGT. The V end lost 4 bases, the J end lost 17 bases, and 23 bases lay between the germline ends. The CDR3 has 14 residues. CDR3 sequence: CASSSGLFQGQFFF. In nucleotides, the CDR3 is TGTGCCAGCAGTTCAGGATTGTTCCAAGGCCAATTTTTTTTT.

V gene TRBV24-1 combines with J gene TRBJ1-5, with D unclear. V lost 5 bases to trimming and J lost 3 bases, with 13 bases between them. The CDR3 extends over 15 amino acids. Per germline, CDR1 KGHDR and CDR2 SFDVKD. CDR3: CATSASGQINQPQHF. CDR3 sequence (DNA): TGTGCCACCAGTGCATCCGGGCAGATCAATCAGCCCCAGCATTTT.

The gene calls are TRBV27 and TRBJ1-2; TRBD1 agrees at 7 bases. The germline V gene has CDR1 MNHEY and CDR2 SMNVEV (reference sequence). The J segment lost 0 bases and the V segment lost 6 bases, leaving 4 bases of the junction unmatched. The CDR3 loop spans 14 amino acids. Written as DNA, the CDR3 is TGTGCCAGCAGGAACAGGGGAACTAACTATGGCTACACCTTC. Protein sequence: CASRNRGTNYGYTF.

The genes are TRBV15 and TRBJ1-1; D is ambiguous. This CDR3 comprises 15 residues. Looked up from germline, CDR1 is LNHNV and CDR2 is YYDKDF (reference sequence). V dropped 0 bases and J dropped 6 bases, with 14 bases sitting between them. The CDR3: CATSREFGADAEAFF. DNA for the CDR3: TGTGCCACCAGCAGAGAGTTCGGCGCGGACGCTGAAGCTTTCTTT.

The chain joins TRBV6-6 to TRBJ2-7, with 7 bases lining up with TRBD1. Germline V gene sequence: CDR1 MNHNY, CDR2 SVGAGI (reference sequence). There are 14 residues in the CDR3. With 6 bases clipped from V and 4 bases from J, the junction kept 9 bases outside the gene matches. CDR3 sequence reads: CASSDPRTGYEQYF. The CDR3, as DNA: TGTGCCAGCAGCGACCCCCGGACAGGATACGAGCAGTACTTC.

This chain links TRBV30 with TRBJ1-1; D unclear. CDR3 size: 12 residues. The ends were cut back, 5 bases at V and 0 bases at J, with 7 bases in the middle. CDR1 is GTSNPN, CDR2 SVGIG, per germline (reference sequence). This CDR3 is CAWRQVNTEAFF. CDR3 DNA sequence: TGTGCCTGGCGGCAGGTGAACACTGAAGCTTTCTTT.